Listed below are T cell receptor beta chains from one sample, sequenced in a study of vaccination effects on CD4 cells after COVID-19. Using immunoSEQ multiplex PCR, the repertoire was profiled, and TCRdb retains in-frame clones only, with some absent. The data contain about 61,000 clones, 80% to 90% of them singletons. The antigens these receptors bind are not known. The specimen was CD4+ T cells from PBMCs cultured with HCoV-229E spike peptides, collected before COVID-19 vaccination. These receptor sequences come from a human donor who received a COVID-19 vaccine. Each CDR3 is given with its conserved first and last residue. The order of the fields is clone size, J gene, D gene, V gene, CDR3 DNA, CDR3 protein. The D gene is left open where the match is weak. The size field is filled for only some rows; it gives once, few, many or a size class.

- TRBJ1-5 - TRBV7-3 TGTGCCAGGGGAAAAACCAGGGAGGCTCAGCCCCAGCATTTT CARGKTREAQPQHF
- TRBJ2-5 - TRBV5-1 TGCGCCAGCAGCACGATGACGGTGCAAGAGACCCAGTACTTC CASSTMTVQETQYF
few TRBJ2-1 TRBD1 TRBV7-3 TGTGCCAGCACCCGCGAGGGCGGGACAGGGTACGATGAGCAGTTCTTC CASTREGGTGYDEQFF
- TRBJ1-4 TRBD1 TRBV7-2 TGTGCCAGCAGCCCGCCGGGACAGTTTGCAACTAATGAAAAACTGTTTTTT CASSPPGQFATNEKLFF
- TRBJ2-3 TRBD1 TRBV5-1 TGCGCCAGCATATTCCAATACAGGGGGCAGACAGATACGCAGTATTTT CASIFQYRGQTDTQYF
- TRBJ2-2 - TRBV14 TGTGCCAGCAGCCAGGGGACGAACACCGGGGAGCTGTTTTTT CASSQGTNTGELFF
- TRBJ1-4 TRBD1 TRBV19 TGTGCCAGTAGCCCAAAAACAGGGGGCATTAATGAAAAACTGTTTTTT CASSPKTGGINEKLFF
- TRBJ2-2 - TRBV7-9 TGTGCCAGCAGCCAGTGGGCGGGATTCGACACCGGGGAGCTGTTTTTT CASSQWAGFDTGELFF
- TRBJ1-2 TRBD1 TRBV18 TGTGCCAGCTCTCAGTCGACAGGGGACTATGGCTACACCTTC CASSQSTGDYGYTF
- TRBJ2-5 - TRBV13 TGTGCCAGCAGCAAGAATAGGGCCCGCCAAGAGACCCAGTACTTC CASSKNRARQETQYF
- TRBJ1-2 TRBD1 TRBV6-5 TGTGCCAGCAGTCCGCGACAGGGCCTCCCCTATGGCTACACCTTC CASSPRQGLPYGYTF
- TRBJ2-3 - TRBV5-1 TGCGCCAGCAGCTTGTTGTGGGGGGATACGCAGTATTTT CASSLLWGDTQYF
- TRBJ1-6 - TRBV12-5 TGTGCTAGTGGGCCCCCCGAGACAGCAGGATATTCACCCCTCCACTTT CASGPPETAGYSPLHF
- TRBJ2-5 TRBD1 TRBV4-1 TGCGCCAGCAGCCACGGGACAGGGGCCGTTCGTTACCAAGAGACCCAGTACTTC CASSHGTGAVRYQETQYF
- TRBJ2-5 TRBD2 TRBV5-1 TGCGCCAGCAGCTCGGGACTAGCGGGGGGCAACCAAGAGACCCAGTACTTC CASSSGLAGGNQETQYF
few TRBJ1-2 TRBD1 TRBV6-5 TGTGCCAGCAGCTACGACAGGGGGCATGGCTACACCTTC CASSYDRGHGYTF
- TRBJ1-2 TRBD1 TRBV7-2 TGTGCCAGCAGCCCTTCGACAGGGGCTAACTATGGCTACACCTTC CASSPSTGANYGYTF
- TRBJ1-5 - TRBV19 TGTGCCAGTAGGGACCCAACTCGGGGTCAGCCCCAGCATTTT CASRDPTRGQPQHF
- TRBJ2-3 - TRBV6-5 TGTGCCAGCAGTTACTTCACAGGCCGCACAGATACGCAGTATTTT CASSYFTGRTDTQYF
- TRBJ1-1 - TRBV11-3 TGTGCCAGCAGCTCAAAAGACGGGGCGGGGCAGCTCTTT CASSSKDGAGQLF
few TRBJ1-5 - TRBV6-1 TGTGCCAGCAGTGAAAGAGGCCAGGCTCATAGCAATCAGCCCCAGCATTTT CASSERGQAHSNQPQHF
few TRBJ2-3 - TRBV7-2 TGTGCCAGCGGCGTATCACGCACAGATACGCAGTATTTT CASGVSRTDTQYF
- TRBJ2-3 TRBD1 TRBV5-1 TGCGCCAGCCCCCGGGACAGGGGAACAGATACGCAGTATTTT CASPRDRGTDTQYF
- TRBJ1-2 - TRBV7-9 TGTGCCAGCAGCCACAATCAGGTTATCTATGGCTACACCTTC CASSHNQVIYGYTF
- TRBJ2-2 - TRBV19 TGTGCCAGTAGTAACGGGCGGGACACCGGGGAGCTGTTTTTT CASSNGRDTGELFF
- TRBJ2-1 - TRBV6-5 TGTGCCAGCAGTTACGACAGCTACAATGAGCAGTTCTTC CASSYDSYNEQFF
- TRBJ2-2 - TRBV24-1 TGTGCCACCAGTGACCTGGGGACGAACACCGGGGAGCTGTTTTTT CATSDLGTNTGELFF
- TRBJ2-3 - TRBV7-5 TGTGCCAGAAGCTTTTGTGTGTGTGGGTCCGTAGATACGCAGTATTTT CARSFCVCGSVDTQYF
- TRBJ1-2 - TRBV6-5 TGTGCCAGCAGCGCAGGAGCGAACTATGGCTACACCTTC CASSAGANYGYTF
- TRBJ2-5 - TRBV29-1 TGCAGCGTCGCAGGTGGACCCAGACAAGTACCTGGGACCCAGTACTTC CSVAGGPRQVPGTQYF
- TRBJ1-2 - TRBV24-1 TGTGCCACCAGTGATTCAGGGGATGGCTACACCTTC CATSDSGDGYTF
few TRBJ2-1 - TRBV5-1 TGCGCCAGCAGCTTGGGTATAGGCTCCTACAATGAGCAGTTCTTC CASSLGIGSYNEQFF
- TRBJ2-5 - TRBV5-1 TGCGCCAGCAGCCCAGCAGTACGGCAGACCCAGTACTTC CASSPAVRQTQYF
- TRBJ2-3 TRBD2 TRBV4-3 TGCGCCAGCAGCCAAGTTCTAGCGGGGGCACGGACAGATACGCAGTATTTT CASSQVLAGARTDTQYF
- TRBJ1-2 - TRBV5-1 TGCGCCAGCAGAAGGGGGGAAGGGGGCTACACCTTC CASRRGEGGYTF
- TRBJ2-3 - TRBV18 TGTGCCAGCTCACCACCCGTAACAGGGACTAGCACAGATACGCAGTATTTT CASSPPVTGTSTDTQYF
- TRBJ1-1 - TRBV30 TGTGCCTGGAGTAAGGGGGGAACTGAAGCTTTCTTT CAWSKGGTEAFF
- TRBJ1-1 - TRBV19 TGTGCCAGTAGTATTAGGATTGGGTACAAGGCTTTCTTT CASSIRIGYKAFF
- TRBJ2-3 TRBD2 TRBV3-1/TRBV3-2 TGTGCCAGCAGCCAAGAGTCAAGCGGGGGCAGGGATACGCAGTATTTT CASSQESSGGRDTQYF
- TRBJ1-1 - TRBV7-2 TGTGCCAGCAGCTTTAGACCGAACTGGAACACTGAAGCTTTCTTT CASSFRPNWNTEAFF
- TRBJ1-2 - TRBV30 TGTGCCTGGAGTAGGCTCCCTGTTAGTGACTATGGCTACACCTTC CAWSRLPVSDYGYTF
- TRBJ2-5 TRBD2 TRBV9 TGTGCCAGCAGCGCGGGTGGACTAGCGGGGGGTCAAGAGACCCAGTACTTC CASSAGGLAGGQETQYF
- TRBJ2-1 - TRBV6-5 TGTGCCAGCAGTTACGTGACCGCCGACTACAATGAGCAGTTCTTC CASSYVTADYNEQFF
- TRBJ1-1 - TRBV27 TGTGCCAGCAGTTTACGCAGGGGTTCGCTAGAAGCTTTCTTT CASSLRRGSLEAFF
- TRBJ1-3 - TRBV6-6 TGTGCCAGCAGTTACTCGTGGGATACTGGAAACACCATATATTTT CASSYSWDTGNTIYF
- TRBJ2-1 - TRBV3-1/TRBV3-2 TGTGCCAGCAGCCAAGGCTGGTACAATGAGCAGTTCTTC CASSQGWYNEQFF